This entry features one TCR beta chain sequence. The antigen is undetermined. The data were taken from a study of CXCR3-negative and CXCR3-positive naive CD8 T cells. TRB cDNA libraries were made by UMI-labeled 5' RACE. TCRdb reworked the 5' RACE reads into one entry per CDR3 protein, no DNA. The clone table shows 130,000 to 150,000 distinct CDR3 sequences, with the ten largest holding 0.25% to 0.3%. Every subset of CD8+ T cells was sorted in triplicate at roughly 300,000 cells each. The CDR3 is 12 residues long. Findings of the study overall: Memory CD8+ cells showed much lower diversity, while both naive subsets displayed comparably high diversity. TRB CDR3s were more hydrophobic in CXCR3-positive than in CXCR3-negative naive cells.

The sample consisted of naive CXCR3+ CD8+ T cells from blood. The subset here: CD45RO-CCR7+CD27+CD95- naive CD8+ T cells expressing CXCR3 (TNR3+). The V and J genes are TRBV12-3 or TRBV12-4 and TRBJ2-1; TCRdb returns TRBD2, unconfirmable since there is no DNA. This TCR was recovered from a human donor in good health. Some clones in this sample may be carry-over from other donors' samples. CDR3 amino acids: CASSRMGLEQFF.